The text below deals with one TCR beta chain. The data stem from a study of blood T cell dynamics during melanoma immunotherapy. Study-wide context: Patients with metastatic melanoma got pembrolizumab or nivolumab-ipilimumab as first-line care.

A fixed DNA input of approximately 400 ng was used per bulk PBMC sample. The protocol was immunoSEQ multiplex PCR, while the TCRdb copy is restricted to in-frame clones and leaves out a portion. This table holds roughly 8,100 clones, 85% found once. The CDR3 is 13 residues long. Germline lookup yields CDR1 SGHDN and CDR2 FVKESK. Time point noted: week 3, after first cycle of checkpoint inhibitor. Apart from a couple of fast progressors, RECIST 1.1 response was judged 12 weeks post-infusion. Sequenced material: blood, taken from a patient treated with checkpoint blockade. This clonotype was sampled from a human donor with melanoma. V gene TRBV14 combines with J gene TRBJ2-5, with a tentative D call TRBD2 (5 bases). The J call is uncertain, as TRBJ2-7 better fits the DNA end. CDR3 sequence (DNA): TGTGCCAGCAGCCGCCGGGACTCCTACGAGCAGTACTTC. Translation: CASSRRDSYEQYF.